The clone carrying this T cell receptor (beta chain) was observed a few times. Its antigen is not known. General observations from the study: Tumor Tregs overlapped most with tumor, then blood, naive CD4+ cells. Whole repertoires were not studied in the larger cohort, only one V-J beta rearrangement.

Purified naive CD4+ T cells were depleted of CD25+ Tregs. With 6 bases removed from V and 3 bases from J, the gap between germline ends came to 9 bases. The CDR3 length is 12 residues. Germline CDR1 MNHNS, CDR2 SASEGT. Full-length variable regions came from constant-region reverse primers plus semi-nested Nested Universal Primer A PCR. TCRdb reprocessed the 5' RACE reads with MiXCR, giving one entry per CDR3 protein. The sample consists of about 62,000 distinct CDR3 sequences, approximately 31% of them appearing once. The sequencing input was tumor-infiltrating naive CD4+ T cells sorted from the breast tumor. The subset denotes: naive CD4+ T cells, CD4+CD45RA+CD25-. This sequence joins TRBV6-1 and TRBJ2-7; D ambiguous. This clonotype originated in a female donor with breast cancer. Written as DNA, the CDR3 is TGTGCCAGCAGCCAAGAAGGCTACGAGCAGTACTTC. Encoded protein: CASSQEGYEQYF.